This is a list of T cell receptor beta chains from one sample in a study of blood T cell repertoires in COVID-19. Clones were read by immunoSEQ multiplex PCR, and TCRdb kept only the in-frame ones, dropping some. Of roughly 330,000 clones in the sample, about 83% were seen once. The sequenced material came from peripheral blood. The receptors stem from a woman between 50 and 59 years old with acute or convalescent COVID-19. The CDR3 runs from the conserved cysteine through the conserved F or W. The order of the fields is V gene, J gene, CDR3 protein.

TRBV4-3	TRBJ1-4	CASSQQYRHQPNEKLFF
TRBV18	TRBJ2-1	CASSPAVSSYNEQFF
TRBV2	TRBJ2-2	CASVPGGLGELFF
TRBV13	TRBJ2-7	CASSRQGRAYEQYF
TRBV7-3	TRBJ2-3	CASSLNGRYTDTQYF
TRBV30	TRBJ2-1	CAWNLGTSQFF
TRBV12-3/TRBV12-4	TRBJ2-1	CASSRTGNEQFF
TRBV7-6	TRBJ2-7	CASSPRDRGNYEQYF
TRBV28	TRBJ1-1	CASSFVGLRGAEAFF
TRBV6-5	TRBJ2-2	CASSLVTGRAGELFF
TRBV19	TRBJ1-1	CASSHRGMNTEAFF
TRBV10-2	TRBJ1-2	CASSLVGESNYGYTF
TRBV11-2	TRBJ2-1	CASSLVRASGHNEQFF
TRBV27	TRBJ2-7	CASSTGTGAILEQYF
TRBV4-2	TRBJ1-5	CASSPQDRGNQPQHF
TRBV7-9	TRBJ2-3	CASSPTSSGSVDTQYF
TRBV5-1	TRBJ2-2	CASSARDRGAGELFF
TRBV7-2	TRBJ2-3	CASSLGASATDTQYF
TRBV5-1	TRBJ2-2	CASSFGVAGVTGELFF
TRBV11-2	TRBJ1-1	CASSLTGQGTNTEAFF
TRBV6-5	TRBJ1-2	CASSSTGQGGGYTF
TRBV18	TRBJ1-4	CASSPAPGQGFNEKLFF
TRBV7-2	TRBJ1-4	CASSNTGPTNEKLFF
TRBV3-1/TRBV3-2	TRBJ2-7	CASSQYGRSSSYEQYF
TRBV4-3	TRBJ2-3	CASSPARGGDTQYF
TRBV30	TRBJ2-1	CAWREGQYNEQFF
TRBV29-1	TRBJ1-2	CSVFGALVGYGYTF
TRBV13	TRBJ2-7	CASSFGTSSAQYF
TRBV7-2	TRBJ2-5	CASSPTREETQYF
TRBV5-1	TRBJ2-2	CASRGGVPGELFF
TRBV10-3	TRBJ2-1	CACGSDDEQFF
TRBV5-6	TRBJ1-1	CASSLAGQGGTEAFF
TRBV27	TRBJ2-7	CASSLPSGSEQYF
TRBV14	TRBJ2-7	CASSPLGFGDEQYF
TRBV29-1	TRBJ1-1	CSAATGNTEAFF
TRBV12-3/TRBV12-4	TRBJ1-2	CASTKGESYTF
TRBV25-1	TRBJ1-6	CASSAYRGSYNSPLHF
TRBV3-1/TRBV3-2	TRBJ2-4	CASSSPMGRSIQYF
TRBV19	TRBJ1-5	CASSIARDQPQHF
TRBV3-1/TRBV3-2	TRBJ1-6	CASSLRTGDSPLHF
TRBV28	TRBJ1-5	CASSSYRGNNQPQHF
TRBV5-4	TRBJ1-3	CASSKASLNSGNTIYF
TRBV2	TRBJ1-2	CASSVGGQGYYGYTF